Listed below are T cell receptor beta chains from one sample, sequenced in a study of T cell responses to AZD1222 COVID-19 vaccine. Some clones are missing from TCRdb's copy, which holds only in-frame ones; the method was immunoSEQ multiplex PCR. The table records 150,000 to 160,000 clones, roughly 90% of them present only once. The material sequenced was peripheral blood, taken on day 0 of AZD1222 vaccination. The receptors here all came from an adult in good health. CDR3s include the opening cysteine and the closing phenylalanine or tryptophan. Each record gives: D gene, V gene, clone size, J gene, CDR3 protein, CDR3 DNA. The D gene is left open where the match is weak. Where a row states a size, it is once, few, many or the class of an expanded clone; other rows omit it.

D: TRBD1; V: TRBV7-9; size: NA; J: TRBJ2-3; CDR3: CASSLKQGPGNDTQYF; DNA: TGTGCCAGCAGCTTAAAACAGGGGCCAGGGAACGATACGCAGTATTTT
D: NA; V: TRBV18; size: NA; J: TRBJ1-1; CDR3: CASSPTRNTEAFF; DNA: TGTGCCAGCTCCCCCACCAGGAACACTGAAGCTTTCTTT
D: NA; V: TRBV28; size: NA; J: TRBJ2-2; CDR3: CASSTTLTGTGELFF; DNA: TGTGCCAGCAGTACCACACTGACAGGCACCGGGGAGCTGTTTTTT
D: TRBD1; V: TRBV4-1; size: NA; J: TRBJ1-2; CDR3: CASSSGTGDYGYTF; DNA: TGCGCCAGCAGCTCTGGGACAGGGGACTATGGCTACACCTTC
D: TRBD2; V: TRBV7-8; size: NA; J: TRBJ2-1; CDR3: CASSLVRPSGRNEQFF; DNA: TGTGCCAGCAGCTTAGTTCGTCCTAGCGGGAGGAATGAGCAGTTCTTC
D: TRBD2; V: TRBV6-5; size: NA; J: TRBJ2-5; CDR3: CASRAGLTIETQYF; DNA: TGTGCCAGCCGAGCGGGGTTAACGATAGAGACCCAGTACTTC
D: TRBD2; V: TRBV5-1; size: NA; J: TRBJ2-3; CDR3: CASSLAETSGTDTQYF; DNA: TGCGCCAGCAGCTTGGCCGAGACTAGCGGCACAGATACGCAGTATTTT
D: NA; V: TRBV5-6; size: NA; J: TRBJ1-6; CDR3: CASSGGEYNSPLHF; DNA: TGTGCCAGCAGCGGGGGAGAATATAATTCACCCCTCCACTTT
D: NA; V: TRBV11-2; size: NA; J: TRBJ1-2; CDR3: CASSLVGREYGYTF; DNA: TGTGCCAGCAGCTTAGTTGGAAGGGAGTATGGCTACACCTTC
D: TRBD1; V: TRBV28; size: NA; J: TRBJ1-1; CDR3: CASTPRGGGSTEAFF; DNA: TGTGCCAGCACTCCAAGAGGGGGCGGAAGCACTGAAGCTTTCTTT
D: NA; V: TRBV30; size: few; J: TRBJ2-7; CDR3: CAWRWGRGVDEQYF; DNA: TGTGCCTGGAGGTGGGGTAGGGGGGTCGACGAGCAGTACTTC
D: NA; V: TRBV27; size: NA; J: TRBJ1-1; CDR3: CASSRKWDHNTEAFF; DNA: TGTGCCAGCAGCCGAAAATGGGATCACAACACTGAAGCTTTCTTT
D: TRBD1; V: TRBV5-1; size: once; J: TRBJ1-2; CDR3: CASSLDSGTEYGYTF; DNA: TGCGCCAGCAGCTTGGATTCCGGGACAGAGTATGGCTACACCTTC
D: NA; V: TRBV7-3; size: NA; J: TRBJ2-5; CDR3: CASSLGPGETQYF; DNA: TGTGCCAGCAGCTTAGGCCCGGGCGAGACCCAGTACTTC
D: TRBD1; V: TRBV28; size: NA; J: TRBJ1-2; CDR3: CASSLMGQTQGYTF; DNA: TGTGCCAGCAGTTTGATGGGACAGACTCAAGGCTACACCTTC
D: NA; V: TRBV14; size: NA; J: TRBJ2-6; CDR3: CASSQGWGRGSSGANVLTF; DNA: TGTGCCAGCAGCCAAGGATGGGGTCGGGGGTCCTCTGGGGCCAACGTCCTGACTTTC
D: NA; V: TRBV15; size: once; J: TRBJ1-2; CDR3: CATSRGGMDSYGYTF; DNA: TGTGCCACCAGCAGAGGGGGTATGGATAGCTATGGCTACACCTTC
D: TRBD1; V: TRBV19; size: NA; J: TRBJ1-5; CDR3: CASSFGQGYGQPQHF; DNA: TGTGCCAGTAGTTTCGGACAGGGGTACGGTCAGCCCCAGCATTTT
D: TRBD2; V: TRBV5-1; size: NA; J: TRBJ2-1; CDR3: CASRLQRETSLLNEQFF; DNA: TGCGCCAGCAGATTACAGCGGGAGACGTCTTTGCTCAATGAGCAGTTCTTC
D: TRBD2; V: TRBV3-1/TRBV3-2; size: once; J: TRBJ2-5; CDR3: CASSHGTSLETQYF; DNA: TGTGCCAGCAGCCACGGGACTAGCCTAGAGACCCAGTACTTC
D: TRBD1; V: TRBV5-1; size: NA; J: TRBJ1-2; CDR3: CASSFGQGGGGYTF; DNA: TGCGCCAGCAGCTTCGGACAGGGAGGAGGCGGCTACACCTTC
D: NA; V: TRBV18; size: NA; J: TRBJ2-5; CDR3: CASSPKGSGTETQYF; DNA: TGTGCCAGCTCACCTAAAGGATCCGGGACAGAGACCCAGTACTTC
D: TRBD2; V: TRBV11-3; size: NA; J: TRBJ2-1; CDR3: CASSPQVAGNNEQFF; DNA: TGTGCCAGCAGCCCCCAAGTAGCGGGAAACAATGAGCAGTTCTTC
D: NA; V: TRBV6-5; size: NA; J: TRBJ1-5; CDR3: CASEGSDQPQHF; DNA: TGTGCCAGCGAGGGGTCAGATCAGCCCCAGCATTTT
D: NA; V: TRBV19; size: NA; J: TRBJ1-2; CDR3: CASSITTVYGYTF; DNA: TGTGCCAGTAGTATAACGACGGTGTATGGCTACACCTTC
D: TRBD2; V: TRBV29-1; size: NA; J: TRBJ2-7; CDR3: CSVAGGPGEQYF; DNA: TGCAGCGTAGCGGGAGGGCCGGGGGAGCAGTACTTC
D: TRBD2; V: TRBV4-3; size: NA; J: TRBJ2-5; CDR3: CASSQGLLAGAGTQYF; DNA: TGCGCCAGCAGCCAAGGCCTCCTAGCGGGGGCGGGGACCCAGTACTTC
D: NA; V: TRBV11-2; size: NA; J: TRBJ1-3; CDR3: CASSLGGSQGSGNTIYF; DNA: TGTGCCAGCAGCTTAGGAGGCAGCCAGGGGTCCGGAAACACCATATATTTT
D: NA; V: TRBV25-1; size: NA; J: TRBJ1-2; CDR3: CASSRENYGYTF; DNA: TGTGCCAGCAGTCGGGAAAACTATGGCTACACCTTC
D: TRBD2; V: TRBV5-4; size: NA; J: TRBJ2-1; CDR3: CASSILPGLAGLGEQFF; DNA: TGTGCCAGCAGCATCCTACCGGGACTAGCTGGGCTCGGTGAGCAGTTCTTC
D: TRBD1; V: TRBV9; size: NA; J: TRBJ2-7; CDR3: CASRTPGQGRYEQYF; DNA: TGTGCCAGCAGGACTCCGGGACAGGGACGGTACGAGCAGTACTTC
D: NA; V: TRBV14; size: NA; J: TRBJ1-4; CDR3: CASSHRGSSNEKLFF; DNA: TGTGCCAGCAGCCATAGGGGTTCATCTAATGAAAAACTGTTTTTT
D: NA; V: TRBV6-6; size: NA; J: TRBJ1-1; CDR3: CASTSDSNTEAFF; DNA: TGTGCCAGCACCTCGGACAGTAACACTGAAGCTTTCTTT
D: NA; V: TRBV6-5; size: NA; J: TRBJ1-3; CDR3: CASSYLGKRSGNTIYF; DNA: TGTGCCAGCAGTTACTTAGGCAAGCGCTCTGGAAACACCATATATTTT
D: TRBD1; V: TRBV28; size: NA; J: TRBJ2-5; CDR3: CASNYRGDTHTQYF; DNA: TGTGCCAGCAACTACAGGGGGGACACCCATACCCAGTACTTC
D: NA; V: TRBV18; size: NA; J: TRBJ1-3; CDR3: CASSPGTASSGNTIYF; DNA: TGTGCCAGCTCACCGGGGACGGCGAGCTCTGGAAACACCATATATTTT
D: TRBD1; V: TRBV5-1; size: NA; J: TRBJ2-1; CDR3: CASSRGQGSYNEQFF; DNA: TGCGCCAGCAGCAGGGGACAGGGATCCTACAATGAGCAGTTCTTC
D: TRBD1; V: TRBV6-4; size: NA; J: TRBJ1-5; CDR3: CASSPRQGYQPQHF; DNA: TGTGCCAGCAGCCCCCGACAGGGATATCAGCCCCAGCATTTT
D: NA; V: TRBV14; size: NA; J: TRBJ1-6; CDR3: CASSQVVGSVDYNSPLHF; DNA: TGTGCCAGCAGCCAAGTGGTAGGAAGCGTCGACTATAATTCACCCCTCCACTTT
D: TRBD1; V: TRBV6-5; size: NA; J: TRBJ1-2; CDR3: CASKAGGRYGYTF; DNA: TGTGCCAGCAAGGCAGGGGGACGCTATGGCTACACCTTC
D: NA; V: TRBV6-5; size: NA; J: TRBJ1-1; CDR3: CASSYLGQNTEAFF; DNA: TGTGCCAGCAGTTATTTAGGACAGAACACTGAAGCTTTCTTT
D: NA; V: TRBV28; size: NA; J: TRBJ1-4; CDR3: CASSSPTRGTNEKLFF; DNA: TGTGCCAGCAGCTCCCCGACCCGTGGGACTAATGAAAAACTGTTTTTT
D: TRBD1; V: TRBV13; size: NA; J: TRBJ1-4; CDR3: CASSRGGTGLEKLFF; DNA: TGTGCCAGCAGCAGGGGGGGGACAGGGCTTGAAAAACTGTTTTTT
D: NA; V: TRBV19; size: NA; J: TRBJ2-2; CDR3: CASSIGVGTGELFF; DNA: TGTGCCAGTAGTATAGGCGTGGGCACCGGGGAGCTGTTTTTT
D: TRBD1; V: TRBV29-1; size: NA; J: TRBJ2-1; CDR3: CSANWVTGDEQFF; DNA: TGCAGCGCCAATTGGGTAACAGGGGATGAGCAGTTCTTC
D: NA; V: TRBV7-8; size: NA; J: TRBJ1-5; CDR3: CASSLAAVSNQPQHF; DNA: TGTGCCAGCAGCTTAGCGGCGGTTAGCAATCAGCCCCAGCATTTT
D: NA; V: TRBV7-9; size: NA; J: TRBJ1-5; CDR3: CASSPDDSNQPQHF; DNA: TGTGCCAGCAGCCCCGATGATAGCAATCAGCCCCAGCATTTT
D: NA; V: TRBV6-5; size: NA; J: TRBJ2-1; CDR3: CASSRGLSSYNEQFF; DNA: TGTGCCAGCAGTCGTGGACTGAGCTCCTACAATGAGCAGTTCTTC
D: NA; V: TRBV6-5; size: NA; J: TRBJ1-3; CDR3: CASRALVGNTIYF; DNA: TGTGCCAGCAGGGCTTTGGTCGGAAACACCATATATTTT
D: NA; V: TRBV10-3; size: few; J: TRBJ2-7; CDR3: CAISESVDEQYF; DNA: TGTGCCATCAGTGAGTCAGTGGACGAGCAGTACTTC
D: NA; V: TRBV11-3; size: NA; J: TRBJ1-3; CDR3: CASSPIQTSHLLLSGNTIYF; DNA: TGTGCCAGCAGCCCCATTCAGACGTCCCACCTACTACTCTCTGGAAACACCATATATTTT
D: NA; V: TRBV6-5; size: NA; J: TRBJ2-5; CDR3: CASTPGTSKETQYF; DNA: TGTGCCAGCACCCCAGGGACTTCAAAAGAGACCCAGTACTTC
D: NA; V: TRBV27; size: NA; J: TRBJ2-1; CDR3: CASARQLRFNEQFF; DNA: TGTGCCAGCGCACGACAGCTTAGGTTCAATGAGCAGTTCTTC
D: NA; V: TRBV27; size: few; J: TRBJ2-7; CDR3: CASRQGNYEQYF; DNA: TGTGCCAGCAGACAGGGAAACTACGAGCAGTACTTC
D: NA; V: TRBV3-1/TRBV3-2; size: once; J: TRBJ2-5; CDR3: CASSQGRGSQSKTQYF; DNA: TGTGCCAGCAGCCAAGGCCGGGGCAGCCAGTCAAAGACCCAGTACTTC